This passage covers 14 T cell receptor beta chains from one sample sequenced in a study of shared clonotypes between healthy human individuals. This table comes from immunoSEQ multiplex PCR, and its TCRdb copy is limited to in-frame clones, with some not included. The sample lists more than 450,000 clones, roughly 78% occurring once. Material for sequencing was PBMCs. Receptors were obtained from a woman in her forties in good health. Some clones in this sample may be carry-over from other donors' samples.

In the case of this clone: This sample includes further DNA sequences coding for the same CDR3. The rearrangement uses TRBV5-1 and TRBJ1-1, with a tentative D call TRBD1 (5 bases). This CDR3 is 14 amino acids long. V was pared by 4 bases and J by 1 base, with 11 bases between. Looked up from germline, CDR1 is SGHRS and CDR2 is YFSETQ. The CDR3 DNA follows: TGCGCCAGCAGCCCAGGGACGGGGAACACTGAAGCTTTCTTT. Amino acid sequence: CASSPGTGNTEAFF.

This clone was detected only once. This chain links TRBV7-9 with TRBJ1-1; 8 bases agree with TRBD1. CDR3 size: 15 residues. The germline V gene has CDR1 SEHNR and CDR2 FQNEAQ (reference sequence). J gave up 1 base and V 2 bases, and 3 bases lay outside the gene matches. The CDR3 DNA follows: TGTGCCAGCAGCTTACTCCAGGGGGCGAACACTGAAGCTTTCTTT. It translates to CASSLLQGANTEAFF.

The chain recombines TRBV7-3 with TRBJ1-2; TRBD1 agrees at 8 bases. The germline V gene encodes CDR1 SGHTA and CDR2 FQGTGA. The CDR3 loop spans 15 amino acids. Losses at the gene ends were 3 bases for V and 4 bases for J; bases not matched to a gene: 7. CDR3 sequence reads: CASSFIGTGGYGYTF. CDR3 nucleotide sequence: TGTGCCAGCAGCTTCATCGGAACAGGGGGCTATGGCTACACCTTC. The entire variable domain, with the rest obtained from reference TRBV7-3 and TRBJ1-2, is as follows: GAGVSQTPSNKVTEKGKYVELRCDPISGHTALYWYRQSLGQGPEFLIYFQGTGAADDSGLPNDRFFAVRPEGSVSTLKIQRTERGDSAVYLCASSFIGTGGYGYTFGSGTRLTVV.

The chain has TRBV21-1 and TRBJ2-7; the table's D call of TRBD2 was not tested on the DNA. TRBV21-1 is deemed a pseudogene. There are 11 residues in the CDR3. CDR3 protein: CASSKCDEQYF. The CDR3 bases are TGTGCCAGCAGCAAATGCGACGAGCAGTACTTC.

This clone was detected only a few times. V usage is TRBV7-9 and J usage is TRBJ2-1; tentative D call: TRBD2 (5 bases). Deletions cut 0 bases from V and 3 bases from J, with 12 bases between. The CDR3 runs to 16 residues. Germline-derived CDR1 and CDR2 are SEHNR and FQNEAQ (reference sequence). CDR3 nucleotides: TGTGCCAGCAGCTTAGCTTTGGCGGGCGTCTACAATGAGCAGTTCTTC. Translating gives CASSLALAGVYNEQFF.

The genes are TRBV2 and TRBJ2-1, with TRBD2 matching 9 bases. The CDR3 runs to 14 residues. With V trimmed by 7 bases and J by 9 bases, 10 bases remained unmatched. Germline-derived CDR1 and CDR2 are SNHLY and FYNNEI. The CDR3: CASKNSGRSGEQFF. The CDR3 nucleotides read TGTGCCAGCAAGAATAGCGGGAGATCGGGTGAGCAGTTCTTC.

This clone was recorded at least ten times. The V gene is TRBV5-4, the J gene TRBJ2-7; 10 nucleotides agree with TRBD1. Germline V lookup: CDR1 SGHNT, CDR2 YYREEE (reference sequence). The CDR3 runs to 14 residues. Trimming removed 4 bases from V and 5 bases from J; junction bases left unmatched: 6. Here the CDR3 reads CASSRGQGKNEQYF. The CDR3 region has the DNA TGTGCCAGCAGCCGGGGACAGGGGAAAAACGAGCAGTACTTC.

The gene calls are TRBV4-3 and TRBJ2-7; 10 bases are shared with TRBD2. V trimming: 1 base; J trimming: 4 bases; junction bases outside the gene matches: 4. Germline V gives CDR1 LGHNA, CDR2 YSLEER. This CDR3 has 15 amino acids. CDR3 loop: CASSQVLAGTYEQYF. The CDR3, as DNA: TGCGCCAGCAGCCAAGTACTAGCGGGAACTTACGAGCAGTACTTC.

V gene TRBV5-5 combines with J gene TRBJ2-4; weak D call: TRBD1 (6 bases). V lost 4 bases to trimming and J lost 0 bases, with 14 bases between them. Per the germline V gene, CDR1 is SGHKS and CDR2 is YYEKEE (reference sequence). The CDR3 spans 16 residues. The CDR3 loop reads CASSTLGQLAKNIQYF. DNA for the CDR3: TGTGCCAGCAGCACACTCGGACAGTTAGCCAAAAACATTCAGTACTTC.

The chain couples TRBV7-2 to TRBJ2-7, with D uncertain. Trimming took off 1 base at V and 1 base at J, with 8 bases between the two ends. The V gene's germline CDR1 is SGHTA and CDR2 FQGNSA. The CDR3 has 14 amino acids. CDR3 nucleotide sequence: TGTGCCAGCAGCTTAGAGTATACATCCTACGAGCAGTACTTC. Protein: CASSLEYTSYEQYF.

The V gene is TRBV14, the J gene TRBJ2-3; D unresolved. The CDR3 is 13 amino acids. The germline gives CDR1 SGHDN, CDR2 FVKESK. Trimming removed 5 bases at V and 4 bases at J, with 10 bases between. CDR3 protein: CASSSLGSDTQYF. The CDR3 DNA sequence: TGTGCCAGCAGCTCGCTGGGTTCAGATACGCAGTATTTT.

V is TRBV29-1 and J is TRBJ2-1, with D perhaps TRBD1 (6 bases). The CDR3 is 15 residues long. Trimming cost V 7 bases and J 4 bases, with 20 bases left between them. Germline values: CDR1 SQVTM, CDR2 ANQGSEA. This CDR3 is CSASGQPEAYNEQFF. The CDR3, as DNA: TGCAGCGCCTCAGGACAGCCCGAGGCGTACAATGAGCAGTTCTTC.

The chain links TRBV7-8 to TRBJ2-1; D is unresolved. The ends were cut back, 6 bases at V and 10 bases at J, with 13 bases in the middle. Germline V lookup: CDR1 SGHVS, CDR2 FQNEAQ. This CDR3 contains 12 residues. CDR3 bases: TGTGCCAGCAGTTATGGCCCCTCGGAGCAGTTCTTC. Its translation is CASSYGPSEQFF.

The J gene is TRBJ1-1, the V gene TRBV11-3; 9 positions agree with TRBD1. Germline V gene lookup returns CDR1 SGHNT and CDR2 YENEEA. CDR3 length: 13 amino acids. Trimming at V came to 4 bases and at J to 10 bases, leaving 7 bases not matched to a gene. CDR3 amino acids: CASSSTGGAGAFF. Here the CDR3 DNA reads TGTGCCAGCAGCTCTACAGGGGGCGCCGGAGCTTTCTTT.